These 2 T cell receptor beta chains share one sample of origin, sequenced in a study of long-term antiretroviral therapy in people with HIV. The libraries were made with immunoSEQ v3.0 at survey level. This table comes from immunoSEQ multiplex PCR, and its TCRdb copy is limited to in-frame clones, with some not included. The sample includes roughly 24,000 clones, 70% to 90% of them seen just once. This specimen was unsorted PBMCs, taken 1.8 years before starting antiretroviral therapy. These receptors came from a woman aged 25 to 45 with HIV.

The chain uses TRBV19 and TRBJ2-7; D unresolved. The CDR3 totals 14 residues. From germline, CDR1 is LNHDA and CDR2 SQIVND (reference sequence). V lost 9 bases to trimming and J lost 6 bases, with 21 bases between them. The CDR3 here is CASGPANSWVEQYF. For the CDR3, the DNA is TGTGCCAGCGGGCCCGCGAATTCTTGGGTCGAGCAGTACTTC.

The genes are TRBV2 and TRBJ1-1, with 8 bases lining up with TRBD1. Germline V CDR1 and CDR2: SNHLY, FYNNEI. The CDR3 runs 15 residues. Germline trimming cut 4 bases from V and 1 base from J; bases unmatched to any gene: 5. The CDR3 DNA reads as TGTGCCAGCAGTGTGGGACAGGCCTCGAACACTGAAGCTTTCTTT. The encoded protein is CASSVGQASNTEAFF.